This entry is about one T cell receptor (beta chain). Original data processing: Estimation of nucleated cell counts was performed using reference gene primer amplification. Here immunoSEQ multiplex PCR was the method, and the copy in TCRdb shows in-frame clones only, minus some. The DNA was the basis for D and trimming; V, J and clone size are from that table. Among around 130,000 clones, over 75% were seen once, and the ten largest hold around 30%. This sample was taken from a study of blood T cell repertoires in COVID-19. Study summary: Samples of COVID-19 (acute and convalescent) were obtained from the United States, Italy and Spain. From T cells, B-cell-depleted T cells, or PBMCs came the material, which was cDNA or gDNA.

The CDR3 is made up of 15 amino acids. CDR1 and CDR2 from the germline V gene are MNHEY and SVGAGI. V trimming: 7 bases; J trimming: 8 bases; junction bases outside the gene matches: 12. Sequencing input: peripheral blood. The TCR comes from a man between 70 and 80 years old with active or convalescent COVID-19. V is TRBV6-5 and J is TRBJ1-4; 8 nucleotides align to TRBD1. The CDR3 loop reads CASTSSQGAEEKLFF. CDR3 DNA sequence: TGTGCCAGCACTTCATCCCAGGGGGCGGAAGAAAAACTGTTTTTT.